A selection of T cell receptor beta chains follows, all from one sample in a study of cytomegalovirus exposure and HLA in healthy donors. Assay used: immunoSEQ multiplex PCR; TCRdb lists only in-frame clones, some missing. The sample has 150,000 or so clones, 70% to 80% seen once. Sequenced: PBMCs. Receptor source: a female donor in good health and CMV-seronegative. Both conserved end residues are part of each CDR3. D genes are given only for firm matches. Clone size is not always given. Where it is, it says once, few, many or a class for expanded clones.

>NA|TRBV30|NA|TRBJ1-2
CAWSDTGLANYGYTF
TGTGCCTGGAGCGATACAGGATTAGCTAACTATGGCTACACCTTC
>NA|TRBV6-1|NA|TRBJ2-7
CASSWRGRSYEQYF
TGTGCCAGCAGTTGGCGGGGGCGGTCCTACGAGCAGTACTTC
>NA|TRBV5-1|NA|TRBJ2-7
CASSSPGTLYEQYF
TGCGCCAGCAGCTCCCCAGGGACTCTTTACGAGCAGTACTTC
>NA|TRBV9|TRBD1|TRBJ1-2
CASSAAGTELSADGYTF
TGTGCCAGCAGCGCGGCCGGGACAGAGTTATCGGCGGATGGCTACACCTTC
>NA|TRBV7-2|TRBD1|TRBJ2-5
CASSSWTGAGETQYF
TGTGCCAGCAGCTCATGGACAGGGGCGGGTGAGACCCAGTACTTC
>NA|TRBV6-6|TRBD1|TRBJ1-2
CASSYSGTGALGYTF
TGTGCCAGCAGTTACTCAGGGACAGGGGCCTTGGGCTACACCTTC
>few|TRBV5-1|NA|TRBJ2-1
CASSLVASNEQFF
TGCGCCAGCAGCTTGGTGGCCTCTAATGAGCAGTTCTTC
>NA|TRBV10-3|TRBD2|TRBJ2-3
CAISDPGLAVPDTQYF
TGTGCCATCAGTGATCCGGGACTAGCGGTCCCAGATACGCAGTATTTT
>NA|TRBV6-1|NA|TRBJ1-6
CASSEREQVGVGNSPLHF
TGTGCCAGCAGTGAAAGGGAGCAGGTAGGAGTTGGTAATTCACCCCTCCACTTT
>NA|TRBV9|TRBD1|TRBJ1-2
CASSGTGTGEGYGYTF
TGTGCCAGCAGCGGAACCGGGACAGGGGAAGGCTATGGCTACACCTTC
>NA|TRBV7-9|NA|TRBJ1-1
CASSHGGGIRGEAFF
TGTGCCAGCAGCCACGGGGGGGGGATCAGGGGTGAAGCTTTCTTT
>NA|TRBV12-5|TRBD1|TRBJ2-1
CASGSQPDRNYNEQFF
TGTGCTAGTGGATCACAACCGGACAGGAACTACAATGAGCAGTTCTTC
>NA|TRBV28|TRBD1|TRBJ2-7
CASSVGTANSYEQYF
TGTGCCAGCAGTGTAGGGACAGCAAACTCCTACGAGCAGTACTTC
>NA|TRBV28|NA|TRBJ1-5
CASSLTRDGSNQPQHF
TGTGCCAGCAGTCTAACGAGGGATGGGAGCAATCAGCCCCAGCATTTT
>few|TRBV27|TRBD2|TRBJ2-7
CASSLGLEPYEQYF
TGTGCCAGCAGTTTGGGACTAGAACCCTACGAGCAGTACTTC
>NA|TRBV28|TRBD1|TRBJ1-2
CASSRKQGAYGYTF
TGTGCCAGCAGTCGGAAACAGGGGGCCTATGGCTACACCTTC
>NA|TRBV6-5|NA|TRBJ1-1
CASSDLLGFQTFF
TGTGCCAGCAGTGATCTACTGGGCTTTCAGACTTTCTTT
>NA|TRBV5-4|TRBD1|TRBJ2-1
CASSFRDRGLNEQFF
TGTGCCAGCAGCTTCCGGGACAGGGGGCTAAATGAGCAGTTCTTC
>few|TRBV7-2|TRBD1|TRBJ2-3
CASSSRKTGPDTQYF
TGTGCCAGCAGCTCACGCAAGACAGGGCCAGATACGCAGTATTTT
>NA|TRBV11-3|TRBD2|TRBJ2-1
CASSLVGSGRSYNEQFF
TGTGCCAGCAGCTTAGTTGGTAGCGGGAGATCTTACAATGAGCAGTTCTTC
>few|TRBV7-2|NA|TRBJ1-6
CASSAPGADNSPLHF
TGTGCCAGCAGCGCGCCAGGGGCGGATAATTCACCCCTCCACTTT
>few|TRBV27|TRBD1|TRBJ2-3
CASSFSQGALTTQYF
TGTGCCAGCAGTTTTAGTCAGGGGGCCTTGACTACGCAGTATTTT
>NA|TRBV21-1|NA|TRBJ2-7
CASSKGGPEPHEQYF
TGTGCCAGCAGCAAAGGGGGGCCAGAGCCTCACGAGCAGTACTTC
>NA|TRBV4-1|TRBD2|TRBJ2-7
CASSRGLAATYEQYF
TGCGCCAGCAGCCGGGGACTAGCGGCAACCTACGAGCAGTACTTC
>NA|TRBV25-1|NA|TRBJ2-7
CASSESNTAGFVVYEQYF
TGTGCCAGCAGTGAATCGAATACAGCGGGCTTTGTGGTATACGAGCAGTACTTC
>few|TRBV19|NA|TRBJ1-4
CASSIPSRQTDEKLFF
TGTGCCAGTAGTATCCCGAGCAGACAGACCGATGAAAAACTGTTTTTT
>NA|TRBV12-2|NA|TRBJ2-7
CASRSVPAKNSYEQYF
TGTGCAAGTCGCTCCGTCCCAGCGAAAAATTCCTACGAGCAGTACTTC
>NA|TRBV30|TRBD2|TRBJ2-3
CAWRRTGGKADTQYF
TGTGCCTGGAGGCGAACGGGGGGGAAGGCAGATACGCAGTATTTT
>NA|TRBV7-2|TRBD2|TRBJ2-3
CASSLARSPSGGLYF
TGTGCCAGCAGCTTAGCTCGTAGTCCTAGCGGGGGGCTGTATTTT
>NA|TRBV30|TRBD1|TRBJ1-5
CAWGGTAGNQPQHF
TGTGCCTGGGGGGGGACAGCCGGCAATCAGCCCCAGCATTTT
>few|TRBV9|TRBD1|TRBJ1-1
CASSVSPGQGEMNTEAFF
TGTGCCAGCAGCGTATCACCGGGACAGGGGGAAATGAACACTGAAGCTTTCTTT
>NA|TRBV2|NA|TRBJ1-1
CASSEQGTEAFF
TGTGCCAGCAGCGAACAGGGTACTGAAGCTTTCTTT
>once|TRBV7-8|TRBD2|TRBJ2-3
CASSLVIAGGTTDTQYF
TGTGCCAGCAGCTTGGTTATAGCGGGAGGGACCACAGATACGCAGTATTTT
>NA|TRBV10-3|TRBD1|TRBJ2-3
CAISATGGTDTQYF
TGTGCCATCAGTGCAACAGGGGGCACAGATACGCAGTATTTT
>few|TRBV5-1|NA|TRBJ1-4
CASSLGVDANEKLFF
TGCGCCAGCAGCCTCGGGGTAGACGCCAATGAAAAACTGTTTTTT
>NA|TRBV27|NA|TRBJ2-5
CASSLTGYGETQYF
TGTGCCAGCAGTCTAACAGGGTACGGAGAGACCCAGTACTTC
>NA|TRBV2|NA|TRBJ2-2
CASREGNSINTGELFF
TGTGCCAGCAGGGAGGGAAACAGCATAAACACCGGGGAGCTGTTTTTT
>NA|TRBV28|TRBD1|TRBJ2-7
CASSVPGQGTYEQYF
TGTGCCAGCAGTGTACCGGGACAGGGAACGTACGAGCAGTACTTC
>once|TRBV5-1|NA|TRBJ1-5
CASRSDGGNQPQHF
TGCGCCAGCAGGTCGGACGGGGGAAATCAGCCCCAGCATTTT
>NA|TRBV4-1|TRBD1|TRBJ2-1
CASSQVAKGTGGGEQFF
TGCGCCAGCAGCCAAGTGGCGAAGGGGACAGGGGGCGGTGAGCAGTTCTTC
>once|TRBV28|TRBD1|TRBJ1-1
CASSLDRGSNTEAFF
TGTGCCAGCAGTTTGGACAGGGGTTCGAACACTGAAGCTTTCTTT
>NA|TRBV18|NA|TRBJ2-7
CASSSIYGTYEQYF
TGTGCCAGCTCATCCATATACGGGACCTACGAGCAGTACTTC
>NA|TRBV2|TRBD1|TRBJ2-7
CASSLADRDRLGEQYF
TGTGCCAGCAGCCTCGCAGACCGGGACAGGCTCGGGGAGCAGTACTTC
>NA|TRBV5-1|NA|TRBJ1-3
CASSFKYDRIGVSWSGNTIYF
TGCGCCAGCAGCTTTAAATACGACAGGATTGGGGTTTCCTGGTCTGGAAACACCATATATTTT
>NA|TRBV30|NA|TRBJ1-2
CAWSVLNGQNGYTF
TGTGCCTGGAGTGTATTAAACGGACAGAACGGCTACACCTTC
>NA|TRBV28|NA|TRBJ1-4
CASSLLSDRRGLNF
TGTGCCAGCAGTTTACTATCCGACAGAAGAGGCCTCAATTTT
>NA|TRBV11-3|NA|TRBJ2-7
CASSRGEVGGSRQYF
TGTGCCAGCAGTCGCGGCGAGGTCGGGGGATCGAGGCAGTACTTC
>few|TRBV4-1|NA|TRBJ1-2
CASSQAQGFSYGYTF
TGCGCCAGCAGCCAAGCTCAGGGATTTAGCTATGGCTACACCTTC
>once|TRBV7-9|NA|TRBJ2-5
CSSSLQGETQYF
TGTTCCAGCAGCTTACAGGGAGAGACCCAGTACTTC
>NA|TRBV7-2|NA|TRBJ1-1
CASSSKPTVNTEAFF
TGTGCCAGCAGCTCTAAACCGACAGTGAACACTGAAGCTTTCTTT
>NA|TRBV27|TRBD1|TRBJ2-3
CASSLMRQGANTDTQYF
TGTGCCAGCAGTCTCATGCGGCAGGGGGCCAACACAGATACGCAGTATTTT
>once|TRBV27|TRBD1|TRBJ1-4
CASSSGTGDEKLFF
TGTGCCAGCAGTTCCGGGACAGGGGACGAAAAACTGTTTTTT
>few|TRBV15|NA|TRBJ1-1
CATGSRVETEAFF
TGTGCCACCGGCTCGCGGGTGGAAACTGAAGCTTTCTTT
>NA|TRBV28|NA|TRBJ2-7
CASSDSRGEQYF
TGTGCCAGCAGTGACTCCCGAGGCGAGCAGTACTTC
>NA|TRBV7-2|TRBD1|TRBJ2-3
CASSIDRGPDTQYF
TGTGCCAGCAGCATCGACAGGGGCCCAGATACGCAGTATTTT